The 8 T cell receptor beta chains in this list originate from one sample, sequenced in a study of beta chain features in type 1 diabetes. The isolated RNA, all of it, was reverse transcribed, so expressed TCRB transcripts were what got sequenced. Generated by immunoSEQ multiplex PCR, the TCRdb table keeps only in-frame clones and is missing some. The table has a few hundred thousand clones, 13% to 15% seen once. Their antigens are not known. Findings of the study overall: Within each of all four CD4+ subsets, Type 1 diabetes patients had TCRB CDR3s that were moderately but significantly shorter.

The material sequenced was naive CD4+ T cells from blood. The receptors shown here come from a man aged 25-40 years with type 1 diabetes.

This chain connects TRBV7-9 to TRBJ2-3; weak D call: TRBD2 (5 bases). Trimming took off 5 bases at V and 3 bases at J, with 6 bases between the two ends. This CDR3 spans 12 amino acids. The germline V gene has CDR1 SEHNR and CDR2 FQNEAQ (reference sequence). The CDR3 reads CASSPGTDTQYF. The CDR3 DNA is TGTGCCAGCAGCCCGGGAACAGATACGCAGTATTTT.

The rearrangement links TRBV19 to TRBJ2-3, with D possibly TRBD1 on 5 matching bases. CDR3 size: 16 residues. CDR1 is LNHDA, CDR2 SQIVND, per germline (reference sequence). The V gene lost 3 bases and the J gene lost 0 bases, with 13 bases spanning the gap. In DNA form, the CDR3 reads TGTGCCAGTAGTATGAGATTGGGGCAAAGCACAGATACGCAGTATTTT. It is translated as CASSMRLGQSTDTQYF. Combining the CDR3 with reference TRBV19 and TRBJ2-3 gives the whole variable domain DGGITQSPKYLFRKEGQNVTLSCEQNLNHDAMYWYRQDPGQGLRLIYYSQIVNDFQKGDIAEGYSVSREKKESFPLTVTSAQKNPTAFYLCASSMRLGQSTDTQYFGPGTRLTVL.

This clone has a handful of counts. The V gene is TRBV11-2, the J gene TRBJ2-7; D is perhaps TRBD1 (6 bases). The CDR3 length is 18 residues. Deletions cut 4 bases from V and 4 bases from J, with 26 bases between. Germline CDR1 SGHAT, CDR2 FQNNGV. The CDR3 DNA is TGTGCCAGCAGCTCCAACAGGGACCTACTAGTTTCATCTTACGAGCAGTACTTC. Protein: CASSSNRDLLVSSYEQYF.

This clone has only a few counts. The chain carries TRBV2 and TRBJ2-5; D is possibly TRBD2 (6 bases). This CDR3 spans 14 amino acids. In germline, CDR1 is SNHLY, CDR2 FYNNEI. V lost 8 bases to trimming and J lost 4 bases, with 17 bases between them. CDR3 sequence reads: CASDFSGRGETQYF. In DNA form, the CDR3 reads TGTGCCAGCGATTTTAGCGGCCGCGGAGAGACCCAGTACTTC.

This sequence joins TRBV9 and TRBJ2-7; the D gene is possibly TRBD1 (6 bases). This CDR3 region has 15 residues. Germline V gives CDR1 SGDLS, CDR2 YYNGEE. The V end was cut by 0 bases, the J end by 4 bases, with 14 bases between. The CDR3, as DNA: TGTGCCAGCAGCGTAGTACCGGGACAAGATTACGAGCAGTACTTC. Translated: CASSVVPGQDYEQYF.

This clone occurred a few times. The chain recombines TRBV2 with TRBJ1-5, with 9 bases matching TRBD1. V lost 6 bases to trimming and J lost 8 bases; unmatched junction nucleotides: 5. The germline gives CDR1 SNHLY, CDR2 FYNNEI. The CDR3 contains 13 residues. The CDR3 DNA reads TGTGCCAGCAGGGACAGGGGAGTGAAGCCCCAGCATTTT. Amino acids: CASRDRGVKPQHF.

This clone was observed a few times. The V gene is TRBV7-3, the J gene TRBJ2-1; possible D gene TRBD2, 5 bases. Trimming removed 5 bases from V and 8 bases from J, with 19 bases in between. Per the germline V gene, CDR1 is SGHTA and CDR2 is FQGTGA. This CDR3 has 15 residues. The CDR3 DNA is TGTGCCAGCAGCCGCCCGGATAGCGCGGTCGATGAGCAGTTCTTC. Protein sequence: CASSRPDSAVDEQFF.

This clone was detected a few times. The sample has other DNA sequences that encode this CDR3 too. The J gene is TRBJ2-7, the V gene TRBV27, with no clear D. The CDR3 is 13 amino acids. Germline values: CDR1 MNHEY, CDR2 SMNVEV (reference sequence). V was clipped by 3 bases and J by 1 base, with 7 bases between them. The CDR3: CASSLKRSYEQYF. As DNA, the CDR3 is TGTGCCAGCAGTTTGAAGCGATCCTACGAGCAGTACTTC.